The 11 T cell receptor beta chains below were found in one sample sequenced in a study of T cell responses to AZD1222 COVID-19 vaccine. Sequencing used immunoSEQ multiplex PCR; TCRdb keeps in-frame clones, though not all of them. The sample yields about 120,000 clones, roughly 88% seen once. Sequenced material: peripheral blood, taken on day 0 of MenACWY control vaccination. These receptors originate from an adult in good health.

This rearrangement joins TRBV10-2 to TRBJ2-2; tentatively, D is TRBD2 (5 bases). This CDR3 is built from 14 residues. Trimming removed 6 bases at V and 2 bases at J, with 10 bases between. In germline, CDR1 is WSHSY, CDR2 SAAADI. The CDR3 protein is CASRWAGNTGELFF. The CDR3, as DNA: TGCGCCAGCAGGTGGGCGGGTAACACCGGGGAGCTGTTTTTT.

This rearrangement joins TRBV19 to TRBJ1-2; D remains ambiguous. V shed 8 bases and J shed 6 bases, with 19 bases lying between them. Germline V gives CDR1 LNHDA, CDR2 SQIVND (reference sequence). There are 14 residues in the CDR3. The CDR3 DNA is TGTGCCAGTTCAAACCGTAGGCAGATTAATGGCTACACCTTC. Residues: CASSNRRQINGYTF.

The chain has TRBV10-3 and TRBJ1-1; D gene uncertain. The CDR3 totals 14 residues. The germline V and J ends were trimmed by 0 bases and 6 bases, with 11 bases remaining between them. The V gene's germline CDR1 is ENHRY and CDR2 SYGVKD. The CDR3 DNA is TGTGCCATCAGTGAGTCGGCGGGGTGGTCTGAAGCTTTCTTT. This sequence encodes CAISESAGWSEAFF.

The V call is TRBV15, the J call TRBJ1-1; 10 nucleotides line up with TRBD1. The CDR3 has 17 residues. V shed 3 bases, J shed 2 bases, and the junction held 9 bases outside the gene matches. Germline V gene lookup returns CDR1 LNHNV and CDR2 YYDKDF (reference sequence). CDR3 sequence reads: CATSRGQGTPNNTEAFF. DNA of the CDR3: TGTGCCACCAGCAGGGGACAGGGGACACCCAATAACACTGAAGCTTTCTTT. Using reference TRBV15 and TRBJ1-1 for the parts outside the CDR3, the full variable domain is DAMVIQNPRYQVTQFGKPVTLSCSQTLNHNVMYWYQQKSSQAPKLLFHYYDKDFNNEADTPDNFQSRRPNTSFCFLDIRSPGLGDTAMYLCATSRGQGTPNNTEAFFGQGTRLTVV.

This clone was recorded only once. Other DNA sequences of this sample code for an identical CDR3. The chain carries TRBV9 and TRBJ1-5; no firm D call. Germline V gives CDR1 SGDLS, CDR2 YYNGEE. The CDR3 has 13 residues. The ends were cut back, 0 bases at V and 5 bases at J, with 6 bases in the middle. CDR3 nucleotide sequence: TGTGCCAGCAGCGTAGGCCCCGATCAGCCCCAGCATTTT. Translated, it gives CASSVGPDQPQHF. Looking up the rest from reference TRBV9 and TRBJ1-5 gives the full variable domain: DSGVTQTPKHLITATGQRVTLRCSPRSGDLSVYWYQQSLDQGLQFLIQYYNGEERAKGNILERFSAQQFPDLHSELNLSSLELGDSALYFCASSVGPDQPQHFGDGTRLSIL.

This clone has a single count. This chain uses TRBV5-1 with TRBJ2-4; 7 nucleotides agree with TRBD1. V was pared by 5 bases and J by 8 bases, with 7 bases of the junction left unmatched. The CDR3 is 13 residues long. The germline gives CDR1 SGHRS, CDR2 YFSETQ. This chain's CDR3 is CASRTGPGDIQYF. The CDR3, as DNA: TGCGCCAGCAGGACAGGGCCCGGGGACATTCAGTACTTC.

J is TRBJ2-7 and V is TRBV7-9; D remains ambiguous. The CDR3 consists of 15 residues. The germline V gene encodes CDR1 SEHNR and CDR2 FQNEAQ (reference sequence). V lost 3 bases, J lost 1 base, and 13 bases lay in between. The CDR3 DNA reads TGTGCCAGCAGCTTCAAAACAGACCTTTCCTACGAGCAGTACTTC. It encodes CASSFKTDLSYEQYF.

The chain employs TRBV5-1 and TRBJ1-2, with a tentative D call TRBD1 (5 bases). The CDR3 spans 14 residues. Germline values: CDR1 SGHRS, CDR2 YFSETQ. Trimming removed 4 bases from V and 6 bases from J, with 16 bases in between. The CDR3 sequence: CASSLLQGYDGYTF. The CDR3 region has the DNA TGCGCCAGCAGCCTTCTTCAGGGTTATGATGGCTACACCTTC.

The chain uses TRBV28 and TRBJ1-4; D might be TRBD1 (5 bases). V lost 8 bases, J lost 5 bases, and 15 bases lay in between. The CDR3 consists of 14 residues. Germline CDR1 is MDHEN and CDR2 is SYDVKM. The CDR3 region has the DNA TGTGCCAGCCGTCCCGGGACGGTGAATGAAAAACTGTTTTTT. Translated, it gives CASRPGTVNEKLFF.

V usage is TRBV10-1 and J usage is TRBJ1-4; D remains unclear. The CDR3 spans 17 residues. The germline V and J ends were trimmed by 3 bases and 5 bases, with 19 bases remaining between them. Germline loops: CDR1 WNHNN, CDR2 SYGVQD (reference sequence). The CDR3 sequence is CASSEDYLGPGNEKLFF. Here the CDR3 DNA reads TGCGCCAGCAGTGAAGACTACCTTGGCCCTGGGAATGAAAAACTGTTTTTT.

This chain joins TRBV4-2 and TRBJ2-1; 10 positions match TRBD2. This CDR3 contains 18 residues. Trimming took 0 bases from V and 0 from J; bases not matched to a gene: 5. Germline CDR1 is LGHNA and CDR2 is YNFKEQ. This CDR3 reads CASSQEWSGGASYNEQFF. The CDR3 DNA reads as TGTGCCAGCAGCCAAGAATGGAGCGGGGGGGCCTCCTACAATGAGCAGTTCTTC.